This T cell receptor (beta chain) was sequenced for a study of control samples from healthy donors and cancer patients. Generated by immunoSEQ multiplex PCR, the TCRdb table keeps only in-frame clones and is missing some. The data show about 160,000 clones, approximately 96% seen once. V shed 3 bases, J shed 0 bases, and the junction held 2 bases outside the gene matches. CDR1 and CDR2 from the germline V gene are LNHDA and SQIVND (reference sequence). There are 14 residues in the CDR3. The V gene is TRBV19, the J gene TRBJ2-7; TRBD2 matches at 7 bases. Material for sequencing was blood. The clonotype comes from a woman younger than 45 in good health. The CDR3 region has the DNA TGTGCCAGTAGTATCGGGGGGAACTCCTACGAGCAGTACTTC. It codes for CASSIGGNSYEQYF.